This paragraph reports one T cell receptor beta chain. Its antigen remains unidentified. This CDR3 is built from 16 residues. V was clipped by 4 bases and J by 0 bases; unmatched bases: 6. CDR1 and CDR2 (germline): SEHNR, FQNEAQ (reference sequence). This sample was taken from a study of OX40 agonist ivuxolimab in advanced cancers. Notes on the study in general: Also present in some nonresponders was a low level of normalized T-cell clonal expansion. Expanded clones tended on average to be more numerous among CD8+ T cells than CD4+. At 0.1 to 3.0 mg/kg, clonal expansion of CD4+ and CD8+ blood T cells had occurred by week 6.

Produced via immunoSEQ multiplex PCR; TCRdb's table is partial and in-frame only. The table lists more than 45,000 clones, 88% of them singletons. The sample consisted of CD4+ or CD8+ T cells sorted from blood, taken in a trial of the OX40 agonist ivuxolimab. This chain uses TRBV7-9 with TRBJ2-3, with TRBD2 identical over 8 bases. This receptor was identified in an adult with an advanced solid tumor such as melanoma, head and neck, liver or kidney cancer. This CDR3 is CASSSAASGSTDTQYF. The DNA of the CDR3 is TGTGCCAGCAGCTCCGCAGCTAGCGGGAGCACAGATACGCAGTATTTT.